This TCR beta chain was identified in a study of CD8+ T cells in alopecia areata. Both peripheral blood and punch biopsies of lesional scalp skin were obtained from patients who had alopecia areata. Both CD4+ and CD8+ T cells were separated by sorting PBMCs. As the sequencing template, cDNA was produced by extracting RNA and reverse transcribing it. The table came from immunoSEQ multiplex PCR; TCRdb's copy has only in-frame clones and leaves some out. The data contain just over 30,000 clones, 62% of them singletons. This clone has only a few counts. Its target is not known. The CDR3 is 18 amino acids. Germline V lookup: CDR1 LGHNA, CDR2 YSLEER. With V trimmed by 2 bases and J by 3 bases, 11 bases remained unmatched. The study, taken as a whole, reports: Clonality exceeded that of normal scalp in lesional scalp, most notably in alopecia totalis/universalis. Sharing of TCRs across patients appeared less clear than in mice, possibly for HLA-related reasons.

Sequencing was performed on NKG2D-high CD8+ T cells sorted from blood. The clonotype comes from a human donor with alopecia areata. This chain joins TRBV4-3 and TRBJ2-1; 9 nucleotides agree with TRBD2. CDR3: CASSQTRLAGALYNEQFF. CDR3 DNA: TGCGCCAGCAGCCAAACCCGCTTAGCGGGAGCCCTCTACAATGAGCAGTTCTTC.